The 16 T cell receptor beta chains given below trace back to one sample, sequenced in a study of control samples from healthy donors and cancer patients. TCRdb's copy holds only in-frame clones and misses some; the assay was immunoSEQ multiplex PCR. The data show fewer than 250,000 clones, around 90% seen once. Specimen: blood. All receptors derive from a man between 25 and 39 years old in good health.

CDR3 protein: CASSFATGGRGTYEQYF. The DNA of the CDR3 is TGTGCCAGCAGCTTCGCTACGGGGGGCCGGGGCACCTACGAGCAGTACTTC. V and J are TRBV7-2 and TRBJ2-7; a possible D gene is TRBD2 (7 bases). V was cut by 3 bases and J by 2 bases, with 20 bases left in between. In germline, CDR1 is SGHTA, CDR2 FQGNSA. This CDR3 contains 17 residues. Looking up the rest from reference TRBV7-2 and TRBJ2-7 gives the full variable domain: GAGVSQSPSNKVTEKGKDVELRCDPISGHTALYWYRQSLGQGLEFLIYFQGNSAPDKSGLPSDRFSAERTGGSVSTLTIQRTQQEDSAVYLCASSFATGGRGTYEQYFGPGTRLTVT.

In nucleotides, the CDR3 is TGTGCCAGCAGTGTCGGGAACACTGAAGCTTTCTTT. Protein sequence: CASSVGNTEAFF. The chain links TRBV25-1 to TRBJ1-1; the D is unclear. V lost 4 bases, J lost 1 base, and 4 bases lay in between. The CDR3 loop spans 12 amino acids. Per germline, CDR1 MGHDK and CDR2 SYGVNS.

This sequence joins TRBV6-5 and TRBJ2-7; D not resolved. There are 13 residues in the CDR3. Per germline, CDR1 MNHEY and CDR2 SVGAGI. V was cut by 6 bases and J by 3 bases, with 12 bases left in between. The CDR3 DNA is TGTGCCAGCAGAACCCAGAACAGCTACGAGCAGTACTTC. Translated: CASRTQNSYEQYF.

This CDR3 reads CASSAAGGPYEQYF. As DNA, the CDR3 is TGTGCCAGCAGCGCAGCGGGGGGGCCGTACGAGCAGTACTTC. The chain employs TRBV7-6 and TRBJ2-7; TRBD2 matches 10 bases. The CDR3 has 14 amino acids. V was clipped by 5 bases and J by 4 bases; unmatched bases: 5. Germline V gene lookup returns CDR1 SGHVS and CDR2 FNYEAQ.

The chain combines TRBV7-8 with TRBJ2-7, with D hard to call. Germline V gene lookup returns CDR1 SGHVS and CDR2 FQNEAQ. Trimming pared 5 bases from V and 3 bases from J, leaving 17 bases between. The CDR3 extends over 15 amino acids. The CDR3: CASSTGEQSFYEQYF. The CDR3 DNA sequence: TGTGCCAGCAGCACTGGGGAACAGAGCTTCTACGAGCAGTACTTC.

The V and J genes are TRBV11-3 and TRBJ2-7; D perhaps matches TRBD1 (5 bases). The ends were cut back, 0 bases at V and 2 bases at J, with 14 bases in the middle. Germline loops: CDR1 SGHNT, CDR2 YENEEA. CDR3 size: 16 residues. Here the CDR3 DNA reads TGTGCCAGCAGCTTAGAAAGGGGTCCGGGCCCCTACGAGCAGTACTTC. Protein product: CASSLERGPGPYEQYF.

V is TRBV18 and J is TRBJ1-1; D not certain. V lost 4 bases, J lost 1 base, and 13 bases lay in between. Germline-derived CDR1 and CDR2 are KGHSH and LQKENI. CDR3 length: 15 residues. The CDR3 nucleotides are TGTGCCAGCTCACTTGGAGGGAACACGAACACTGAAGCTTTCTTT. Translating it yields CASSLGGNTNTEAFF. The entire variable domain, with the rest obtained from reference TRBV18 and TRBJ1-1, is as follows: NAGVMQNPRHLVRRRGQEARLRCSPMKGHSHVYWYRQLPEEGLKFMVYLQKENIIDESGMPKERFSAEFPKEGPSILRIQQVVRGDSAAYFCASSLGGNTNTEAFFGQGTRLTVV.

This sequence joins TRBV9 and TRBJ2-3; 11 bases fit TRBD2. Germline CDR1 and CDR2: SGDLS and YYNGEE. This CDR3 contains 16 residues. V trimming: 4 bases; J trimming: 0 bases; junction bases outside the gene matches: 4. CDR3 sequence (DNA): TGTGCCAGCAGCCTTAGCGGGAGGGTTAGCACAGATACGCAGTATTTT. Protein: CASSLSGRVSTDTQYF.

CDR3 nucleotides: TGCGCCAGCAGACAGGGGGACAATCAGCCCCAGCATTTT. As protein: CASRQGDNQPQHF. This chain joins TRBV5-1 and TRBJ1-5; 8 positions agree with TRBD1. Germline lookup yields CDR1 SGHRS and CDR2 YFSETQ. V dropped 5 bases and J dropped 3; count of bases not matched to a gene: 1. The CDR3 extends over 13 amino acids.

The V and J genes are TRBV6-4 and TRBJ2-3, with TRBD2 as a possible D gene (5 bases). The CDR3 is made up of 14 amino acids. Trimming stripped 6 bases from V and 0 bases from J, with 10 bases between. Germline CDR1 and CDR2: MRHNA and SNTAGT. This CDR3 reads CASSRDDSTDTQYF. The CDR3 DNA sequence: TGTGCCAGCAGCCGGGATGACAGCACAGATACGCAGTATTTT.

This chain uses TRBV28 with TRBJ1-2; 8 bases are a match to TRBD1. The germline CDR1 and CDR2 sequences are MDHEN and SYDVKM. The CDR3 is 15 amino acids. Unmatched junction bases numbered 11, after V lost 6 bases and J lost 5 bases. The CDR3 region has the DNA TGTGCCAGCAGCCTCCGGACAGGGAGGGGGTATGGCTACACCTTC. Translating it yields CASSLRTGRGYGYTF.

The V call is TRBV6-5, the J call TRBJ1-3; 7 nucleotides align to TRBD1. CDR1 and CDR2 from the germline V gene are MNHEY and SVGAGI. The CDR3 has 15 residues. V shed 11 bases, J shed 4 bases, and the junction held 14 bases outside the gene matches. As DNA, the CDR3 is TGTGCCGGATCCTTAGAGGGGGCGGGGGGAAACACCATATATTTT. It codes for CAGSLEGAGGNTIYF.

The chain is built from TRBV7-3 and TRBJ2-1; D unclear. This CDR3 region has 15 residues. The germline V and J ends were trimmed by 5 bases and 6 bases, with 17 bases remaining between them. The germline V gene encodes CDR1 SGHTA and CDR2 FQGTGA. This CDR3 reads CASSRSSQAPNEQFF. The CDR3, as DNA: TGTGCCAGCAGCCGGTCCTCCCAGGCGCCCAATGAGCAGTTCTTC.

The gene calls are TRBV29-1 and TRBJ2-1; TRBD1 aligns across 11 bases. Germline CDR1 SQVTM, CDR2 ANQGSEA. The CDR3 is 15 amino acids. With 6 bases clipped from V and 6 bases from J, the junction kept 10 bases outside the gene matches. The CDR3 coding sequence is TGCAGCGTAGGGGGCGGACAGGGGGCTCTCAATGAGCAGTTCTTC. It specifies CSVGGGQGALNEQFF.

The CDR3 DNA is TGCGCCAGCAGCCCCACTAGCGGGGGGTCCTACGAGCAGTACTTC. It codes for CASSPTSGGSYEQYF. The genes are TRBV5-1 and TRBJ2-7; the match to TRBD2 covers 12 bases. The CDR3 has 15 amino acids. In germline, CDR1 is SGHRS, CDR2 YFSETQ. Germline trimming cut 4 bases from V and 1 base from J; bases unmatched to any gene: 3.

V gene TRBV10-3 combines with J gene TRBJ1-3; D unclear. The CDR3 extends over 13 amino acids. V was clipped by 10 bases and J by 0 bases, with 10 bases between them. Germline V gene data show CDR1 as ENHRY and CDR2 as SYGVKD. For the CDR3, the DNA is TGTGCCACCTCGGAGTACTCTGGAAACACCATATATTTT. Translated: CATSEYSGNTIYF.